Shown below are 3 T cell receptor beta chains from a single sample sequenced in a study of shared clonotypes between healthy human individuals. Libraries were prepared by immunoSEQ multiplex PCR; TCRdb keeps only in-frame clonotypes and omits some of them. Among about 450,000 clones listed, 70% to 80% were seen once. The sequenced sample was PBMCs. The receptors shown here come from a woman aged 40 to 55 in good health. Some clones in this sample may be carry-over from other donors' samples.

The CDR3 nucleotides read TGTGCCAGCAGCCCCCCAGGAAATTCACCCCTCCACTTT. Translated: CASSPPGNSPLHF. The chain carries TRBV6-6 and TRBJ1-6; D is unclear. Germline V CDR1 and CDR2: MNHNY, SVGAGI (reference sequence). This CDR3 region has 13 residues. V lost 6 bases to trimming and J lost 7 bases, with 10 bases between them.

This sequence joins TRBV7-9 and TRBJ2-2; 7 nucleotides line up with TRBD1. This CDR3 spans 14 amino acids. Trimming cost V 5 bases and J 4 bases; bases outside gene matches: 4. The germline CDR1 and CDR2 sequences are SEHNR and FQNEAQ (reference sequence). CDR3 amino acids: CASSLQGSTGELFF. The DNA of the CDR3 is TGTGCCAGCAGCCTACAGGGGAGCACCGGGGAGCTGTTTTTT. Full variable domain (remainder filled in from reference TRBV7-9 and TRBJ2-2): DTGVSQNPRHKITKRGQNVTFRCDPISEHNRLYWYRQTLGQGPEFLTYFQNEAQLEKSRLLSDRFSAERPKGSFSTLEIQRTEQGDSAMYLCASSLQGSTGELFFGEGSRLTVL.

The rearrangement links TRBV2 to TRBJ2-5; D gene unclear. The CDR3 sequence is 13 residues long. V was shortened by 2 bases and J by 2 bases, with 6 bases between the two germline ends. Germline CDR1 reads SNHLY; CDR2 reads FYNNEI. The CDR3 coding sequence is TGTGCCAGCAGTGAACTATCTCAAGAGACCCAGTACTTC. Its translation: CASSELSQETQYF.